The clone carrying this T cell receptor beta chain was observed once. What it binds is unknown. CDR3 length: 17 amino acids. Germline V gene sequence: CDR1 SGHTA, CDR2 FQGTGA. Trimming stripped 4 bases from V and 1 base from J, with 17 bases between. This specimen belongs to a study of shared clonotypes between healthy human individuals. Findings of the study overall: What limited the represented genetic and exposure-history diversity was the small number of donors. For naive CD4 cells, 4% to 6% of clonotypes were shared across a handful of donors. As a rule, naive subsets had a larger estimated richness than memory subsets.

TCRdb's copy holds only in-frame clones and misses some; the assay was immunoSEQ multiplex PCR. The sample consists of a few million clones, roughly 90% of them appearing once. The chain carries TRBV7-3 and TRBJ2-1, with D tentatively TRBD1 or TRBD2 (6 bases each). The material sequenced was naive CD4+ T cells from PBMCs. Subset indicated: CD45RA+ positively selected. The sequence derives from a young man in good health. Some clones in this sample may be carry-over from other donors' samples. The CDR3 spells CASSSLGGRGSYNEQFF. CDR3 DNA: TGTGCCAGCAGCTCCCTAGGGGGGCGCGGGTCCTACAATGAGCAGTTCTTC.